This T cell receptor (beta chain) was profiled in a study of T cells in localized non-small cell lung cancer. Whole-study results and caveats: Of the tissues analyzed, uninvolved adjacent lung showed maximal T cell clonality, greater than tumor. Sequencing covered just one tumor region, so heterogeneity cannot be ruled out.

TCRdb's copy holds only in-frame clones and misses some; the assay was immunoSEQ multiplex PCR. The data hold about 74,000 clones, with approximately 84% observed a single time. Worth noting for this clone: Its antigen is not identified.

Germline V gene sequence: CDR1 SGDLS, CDR2 YYNGEE. The CDR3 sequence is 12 residues long. The V end was cut by 7 bases, the J end by 0 bases, with 5 bases between. This chain links TRBV9 with TRBJ1-3; D gene uncertain. This specimen was peripheral blood, taken before any cancer treatment. The clonotype was recovered from a female donor of 60 years or more with stage I lung adenocarcinoma. The CDR3 DNA sequence: TGTGCCAGCCCTTACTCTGGAAACACCATATATTTT. This translates into CASPYSGNTIYF.